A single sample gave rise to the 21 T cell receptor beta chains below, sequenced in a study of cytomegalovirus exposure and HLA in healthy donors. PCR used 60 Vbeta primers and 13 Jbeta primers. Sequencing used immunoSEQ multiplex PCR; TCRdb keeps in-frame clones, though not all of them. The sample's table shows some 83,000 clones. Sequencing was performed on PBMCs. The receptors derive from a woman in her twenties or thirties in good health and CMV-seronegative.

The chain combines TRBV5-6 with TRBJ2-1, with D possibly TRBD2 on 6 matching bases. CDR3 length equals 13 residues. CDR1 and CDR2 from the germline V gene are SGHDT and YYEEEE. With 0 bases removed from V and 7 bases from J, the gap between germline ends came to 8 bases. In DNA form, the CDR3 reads TGTGCCAGCAGCTTGGGGGCGGGAAATGAGCAGTTCTTC. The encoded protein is CASSLGAGNEQFF.

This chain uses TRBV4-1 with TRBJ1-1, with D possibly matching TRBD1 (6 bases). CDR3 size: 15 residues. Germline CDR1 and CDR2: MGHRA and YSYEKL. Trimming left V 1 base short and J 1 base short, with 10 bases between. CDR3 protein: CASSQVVGQNTEAFF. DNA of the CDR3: TGCGCCAGCAGCCAAGTTGTGGGACAGAACACTGAAGCTTTCTTT.

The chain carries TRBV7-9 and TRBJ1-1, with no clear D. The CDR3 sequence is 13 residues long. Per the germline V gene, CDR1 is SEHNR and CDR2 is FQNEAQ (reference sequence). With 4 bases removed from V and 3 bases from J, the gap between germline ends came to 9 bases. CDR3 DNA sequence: TGTGCCAGCAGCTCAGATGGTCACACTGAAGCTTTCTTT. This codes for CASSSDGHTEAFF.

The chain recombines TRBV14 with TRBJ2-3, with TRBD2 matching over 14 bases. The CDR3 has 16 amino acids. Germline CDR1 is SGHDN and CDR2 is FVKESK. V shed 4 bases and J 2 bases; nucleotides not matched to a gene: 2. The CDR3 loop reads CASSPGLAGATDTQYF. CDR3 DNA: TGTGCCAGCAGCCCGGGACTAGCGGGGGCCACAGATACGCAGTATTTT.

CDR3 protein: CASTPTGYTGELFF. In DNA, the CDR3 is TGTGCCAGCACCCCGACAGGGTACACCGGGGAGCTGTTTTTT. This chain connects TRBV7-2 to TRBJ2-2; the match to TRBD1 covers 7 bases. This CDR3 is 14 amino acids long. The germline V gene encodes CDR1 SGHTA and CDR2 FQGNSA. The J segment lost 3 bases and the V segment lost 7 bases, leaving 5 bases of the junction unmatched.

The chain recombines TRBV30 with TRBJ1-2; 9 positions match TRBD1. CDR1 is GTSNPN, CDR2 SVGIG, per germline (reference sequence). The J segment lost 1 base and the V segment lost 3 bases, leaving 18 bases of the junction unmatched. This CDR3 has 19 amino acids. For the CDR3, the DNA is TGTGCCTGGAGCGCAGAAACGGGACCGATGACAGGGGGTAACTATGGCTACACCTTC. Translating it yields CAWSAETGPMTGGNYGYTF.

CDR3 in amino acids: CASNDRGKRDEQYF. CDR3 nucleotides: TGTGCCAGCAACGACAGGGGTAAGCGGGACGAGCAGTACTTC. The rearrangement uses TRBV5-4 and TRBJ2-5, with TRBD1 matching over 8 bases. The J call may not be correct, given that the DNA end is closer to TRBJ2-7. The CDR3 has 14 residues. Germline V gene data show CDR1 as SGHNT and CDR2 as YYREEE (reference sequence).

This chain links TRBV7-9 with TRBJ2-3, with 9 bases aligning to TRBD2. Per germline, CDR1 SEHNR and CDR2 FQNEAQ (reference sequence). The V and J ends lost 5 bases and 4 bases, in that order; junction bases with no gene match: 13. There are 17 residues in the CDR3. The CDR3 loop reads CASSVRAGGQRADTQYF. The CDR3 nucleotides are TGTGCCAGCAGCGTAAGAGCGGGGGGCCAGCGGGCAGATACGCAGTATTTT.

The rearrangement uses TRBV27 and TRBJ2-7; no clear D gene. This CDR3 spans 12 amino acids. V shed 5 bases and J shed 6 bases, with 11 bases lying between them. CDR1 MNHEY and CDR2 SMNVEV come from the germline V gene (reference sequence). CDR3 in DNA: TGTGCCAGCAGTCAGCATCGAGGCGAGCAGTACTTC. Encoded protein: CASSQHRGEQYF.

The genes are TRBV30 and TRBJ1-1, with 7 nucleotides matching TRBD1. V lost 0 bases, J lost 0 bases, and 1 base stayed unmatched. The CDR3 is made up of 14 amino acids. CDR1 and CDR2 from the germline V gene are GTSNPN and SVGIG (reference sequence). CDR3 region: CAWSVGQVNTEAFF. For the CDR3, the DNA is TGTGCCTGGAGTGTAGGACAGGTGAACACTGAAGCTTTCTTT.

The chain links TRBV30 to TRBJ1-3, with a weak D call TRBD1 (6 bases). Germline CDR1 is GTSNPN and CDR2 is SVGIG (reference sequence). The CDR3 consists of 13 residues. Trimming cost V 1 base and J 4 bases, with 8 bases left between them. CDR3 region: CAWSGGHGNTIYF. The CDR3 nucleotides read TGTGCCTGGAGTGGGGGGCACGGAAACACCATATATTTT.

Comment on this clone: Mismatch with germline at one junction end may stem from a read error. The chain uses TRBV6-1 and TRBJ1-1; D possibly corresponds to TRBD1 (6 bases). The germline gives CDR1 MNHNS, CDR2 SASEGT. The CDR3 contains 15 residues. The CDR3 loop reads CASSESLGTSLEDFF. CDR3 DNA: TGTGCCAGCAGTGAGAGCCTGGGGACATCCTTGGAAGATTTCTTT.

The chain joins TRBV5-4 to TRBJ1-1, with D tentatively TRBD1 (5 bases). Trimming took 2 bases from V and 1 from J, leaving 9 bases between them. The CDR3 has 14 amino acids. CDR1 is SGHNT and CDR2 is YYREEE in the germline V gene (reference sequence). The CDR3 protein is CASSLPDRNTEAFF. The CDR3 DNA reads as TGTGCCAGCAGCTTACCCGACAGGAACACTGAAGCTTTCTTT.

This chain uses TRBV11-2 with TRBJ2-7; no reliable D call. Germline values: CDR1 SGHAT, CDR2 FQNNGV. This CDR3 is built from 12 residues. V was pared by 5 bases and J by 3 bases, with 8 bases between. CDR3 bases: TGTGCCAGCAGCCCTCAGGACTACGAGCAGTACTTC. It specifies CASSPQDYEQYF.

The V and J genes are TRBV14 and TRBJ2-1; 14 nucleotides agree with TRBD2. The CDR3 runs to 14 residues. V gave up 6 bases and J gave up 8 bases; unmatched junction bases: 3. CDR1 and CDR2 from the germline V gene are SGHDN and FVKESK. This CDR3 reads CASRGTSGSDEQFF. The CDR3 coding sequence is TGTGCCAGCAGAGGGACTAGCGGGAGCGATGAGCAGTTCTTC.

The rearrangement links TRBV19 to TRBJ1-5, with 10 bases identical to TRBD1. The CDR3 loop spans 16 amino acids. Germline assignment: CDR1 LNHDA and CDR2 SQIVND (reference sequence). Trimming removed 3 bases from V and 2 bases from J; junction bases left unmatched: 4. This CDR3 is CASSIRGTGGNQPQHF. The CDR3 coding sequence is TGTGCCAGTAGTATCAGGGGGACAGGGGGCAATCAGCCCCAGCATTTT.

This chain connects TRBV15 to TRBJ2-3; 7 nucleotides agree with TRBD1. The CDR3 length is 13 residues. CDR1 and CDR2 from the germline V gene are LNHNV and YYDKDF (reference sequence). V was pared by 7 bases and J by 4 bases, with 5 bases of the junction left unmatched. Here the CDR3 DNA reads TGTGCCACCACGGACAGGAGCGCAGATACGCAGTATTTT. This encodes CATTDRSADTQYF.

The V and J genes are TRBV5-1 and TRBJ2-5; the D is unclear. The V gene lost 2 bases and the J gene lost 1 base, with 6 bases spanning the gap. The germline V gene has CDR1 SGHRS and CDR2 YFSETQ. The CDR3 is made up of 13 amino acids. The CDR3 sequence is CASSFGPQETQYF. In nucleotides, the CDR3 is TGCGCCAGCAGCTTTGGCCCCCAAGAGACCCAGTACTTC. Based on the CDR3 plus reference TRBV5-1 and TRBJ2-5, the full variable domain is KAGVTQTPRYLIKTRGQQVTLSCSPISGHRSVSWYQQTPGQGLQFLFEYFSETQRNKGNFPGRFSGRQFSNSRSEMNVSTLELGDSALYLCASSFGPQETQYFGPGTRLLVL.

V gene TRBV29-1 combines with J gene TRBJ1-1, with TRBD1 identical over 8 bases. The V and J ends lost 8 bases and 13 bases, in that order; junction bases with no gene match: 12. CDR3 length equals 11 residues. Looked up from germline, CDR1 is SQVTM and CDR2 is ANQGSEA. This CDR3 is CSFPVGGQDFF. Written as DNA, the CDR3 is TGCAGCTTCCCTGTGGGGGGACAGGATTTCTTT.

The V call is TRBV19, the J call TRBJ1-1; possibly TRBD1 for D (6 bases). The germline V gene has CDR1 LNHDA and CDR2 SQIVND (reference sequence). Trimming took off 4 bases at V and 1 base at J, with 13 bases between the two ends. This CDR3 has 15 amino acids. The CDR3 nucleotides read TGTGCCAGTAGTACCATGACAGGCGGGAACACTGAAGCTTTCTTT. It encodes CASSTMTGGNTEAFF.

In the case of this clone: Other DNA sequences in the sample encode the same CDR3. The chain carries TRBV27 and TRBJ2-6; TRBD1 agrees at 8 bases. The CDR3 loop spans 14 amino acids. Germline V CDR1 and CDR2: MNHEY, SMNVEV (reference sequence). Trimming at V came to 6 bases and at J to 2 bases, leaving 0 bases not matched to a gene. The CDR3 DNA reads TGTGCCAGCAGACAGGGGGCTGGGGCCAACGTCCTGACTTTC. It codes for CASRQGAGANVLTF. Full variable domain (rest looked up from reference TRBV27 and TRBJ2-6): EAQVTQNPRYLITVTGKKLTVTCSQNMNHEYMSWYRQDPGLGLRQIYYSMNVEVTDKGDVPEGYKVSRKEKRNFPLILESPSPNQTSLYFCASRQGAGANVLTFGAGSRLTVL.